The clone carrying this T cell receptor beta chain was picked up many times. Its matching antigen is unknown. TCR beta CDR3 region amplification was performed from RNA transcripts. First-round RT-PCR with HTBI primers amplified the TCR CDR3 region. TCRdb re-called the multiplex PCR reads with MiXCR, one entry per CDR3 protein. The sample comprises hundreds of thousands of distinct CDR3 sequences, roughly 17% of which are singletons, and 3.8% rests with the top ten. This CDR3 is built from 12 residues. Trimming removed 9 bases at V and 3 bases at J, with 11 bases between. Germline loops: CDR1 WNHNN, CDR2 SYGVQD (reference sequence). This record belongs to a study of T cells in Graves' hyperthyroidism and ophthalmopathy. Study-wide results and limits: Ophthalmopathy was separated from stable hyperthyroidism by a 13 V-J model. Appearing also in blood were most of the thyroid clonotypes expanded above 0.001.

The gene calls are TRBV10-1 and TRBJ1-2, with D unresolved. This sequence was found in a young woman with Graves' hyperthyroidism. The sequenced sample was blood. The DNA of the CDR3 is TGCGCCAGTGGCGGGCGCTACTATGGCTACACCTTC. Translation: CASGGRYYGYTF.